This paragraph reports one T cell receptor (beta chain). Its antigen is undetermined. Sequencing used immunoSEQ multiplex PCR; TCRdb keeps in-frame clones, though not all of them. The table includes approximately 150,000 clones, almost 85% detected once. The sample is drawn from a study of cytomegalovirus exposure and HLA in healthy donors. The overall study: A later analysis reported the same platform for the 90 to 150 validation repertoires and the approximately 670 first-cohort repertoires.

This CDR3 spans 14 amino acids. J gave up 6 bases and V 2 bases, and 2 bases lay outside the gene matches. CDR1 MNHEY and CDR2 SVGAGI come from the germline V gene. Study results and limitations: Reports credit the classifier with highly specific, highly sensitive diagnosis of cytomegalovirus status.

Sequencing was done on a sample of PBMCs. This receptor was identified in a man younger than 45 in good health and CMV-seropositive. The chain links TRBV6-5 to TRBJ2-7; 12 bases agree with TRBD1. In nucleotides, the CDR3 is TGTGCCAGCAGTTACCGGGACAGGGGGCTCGAGCAGTACTTC. It codes for CASSYRDRGLEQYF.